The next 23 T cell receptor beta chains were all read from a single sample in a study of cytomegalovirus exposure and HLA in healthy donors. Use of 60 Vbeta and 13 Jbeta primers characterized the PCR. Libraries were prepared by immunoSEQ multiplex PCR; TCRdb keeps only in-frame clonotypes and omits some of them. The table lists roughly 140,000 clones, 75% to 80% of them singletons. Input material: PBMCs. These TCRs come from a man aged 35-49 years in good health and CMV-seropositive.

V usage is TRBV30 and J usage is TRBJ1-1; tentatively, D is TRBD1 (5 bases). Trimming pared 4 bases from V and 3 bases from J, leaving 18 bases between. Germline assignment: CDR1 GTSNPN and CDR2 SVGIG (reference sequence). The CDR3 runs 15 residues. As DNA, the CDR3 is TGTGCCTGGACTTATCAGGGAATAGGAGACACTGAAGCTTTCTTT. It codes for CAWTYQGIGDTEAFF.

V and J are TRBV11-2 and TRBJ2-5; 9 positions match TRBD2. From germline, CDR1 is SGHAT and CDR2 FQNNGV. This CDR3 contains 15 residues. The V and J ends lost 3 bases and 5 bases, in that order; junction bases with no gene match: 7. CDR3 region: CASSLVSGSGETQYF. The CDR3 nucleotides read TGTGCCAGCAGCTTGGTTAGCGGGAGTGGGGAGACCCAGTACTTC.

The chain is built from TRBV18 and TRBJ1-2; TRBD1 matches 7 bases. CDR3 length: 15 residues. Germline-derived CDR1 and CDR2 are KGHSH and LQKENI. V shed 1 base and J 2 bases; nucleotides not matched to a gene: 4. For the CDR3, the DNA is TGTGCCAGCTCACCACGTCAGACAGGGAACTATGGCTACACCTTC. Protein: CASSPRQTGNYGYTF.

This clone was seen only a few times. This sequence joins TRBV6-6 and TRBJ2-1; TRBD2 matches at 9 bases. V was clipped by 6 bases and J by 5 bases; unmatched bases: 8. The CDR3 is made up of 15 amino acids. Germline-derived CDR1 and CDR2 are MNHNY and SVGAGI (reference sequence). The CDR3 sequence is CASRPRTSANNEQFF. The CDR3, as DNA: TGTGCCAGCAGGCCCAGGACTAGCGCAAACAATGAGCAGTTCTTC.

The chain links TRBV25-1 to TRBJ2-7, with 15 nucleotides matching TRBD2. V trimming: 3 bases; J trimming: 6 bases; junction bases outside the gene matches: 0. The germline V gene has CDR1 MGHDK and CDR2 SYGVNS. The CDR3 length is 14 residues. The CDR3 DNA reads as TGTGCCAGCAGTGAGGGACTAGCGGGAGGCGAGCAGTACTTC. This codes for CASSEGLAGGEQYF.

The chain uses TRBV4-3 and TRBJ1-3, with a tentative D call TRBD1 (5 bases). CDR1 LGHNA and CDR2 YSLEER come from the germline V gene. The CDR3 length is 14 residues. Deletions cut 2 bases from V and 2 bases from J, with 7 bases between. The CDR3 loop reads CASSQSRAGNTIYF. DNA of the CDR3: TGCGCCAGCAGCCAAAGCAGGGCTGGAAACACCATATATTTT.

This clone turned up a few times. The genes are TRBV27 and TRBJ2-1, with a tentative D call TRBD2 (5 bases). Deletions cut 6 bases from V and 1 base from J, with 13 bases between. CDR1 and CDR2 (germline): MNHEY, SMNVEV (reference sequence). The CDR3 covers 15 residues. The chain's CDR3 is CASRGGSGSYNEQFF. CDR3 sequence (DNA): TGTGCCAGCAGGGGCGGGTCCGGATCCTACAATGAGCAGTTCTTC.

As for this clone: Sequence at one end of the junction differs from germline and may be a read error. The chain is built from TRBV7-9 and TRBJ1-4, with 7 bases lining up with TRBD1. The CDR3 is 14 amino acids. Germline V gene data show CDR1 as SEHNR and CDR2 as FQNEAQ (reference sequence). CDR3 DNA sequence: TGTTCCAGCAGCTTAGTAGGGGGCAACGAAAAACTGTTTTTT. Amino acids: CSSSLVGGNEKLFF.

This clone was seen a handful of times. V usage is TRBV5-6 and J usage is TRBJ1-1; 10 nucleotides line up with TRBD1. The CDR3 runs to 16 residues. Germline CDR1 and CDR2: SGHDT and YYEEEE. Trimming at V came to 3 bases and at J to 11 bases, leaving 16 bases not matched to a gene. The CDR3 protein is CASSSRQGARIDAAFF. In nucleotides, the CDR3 is TGTGCCAGCAGCTCCCGACAGGGGGCGCGGATTGACGCGGCTTTCTTT.

The chain has TRBV14 and TRBJ1-2, with 10 bases fitting TRBD1. The CDR3 totals 16 residues. Germline CDR1 SGHDN, CDR2 FVKESK. V was clipped by 3 bases and J by 0 bases; unmatched bases: 4. The CDR3 protein is CASSHGQGVSNYGYTF. CDR3 DNA: TGTGCCAGCAGCCATGGACAGGGGGTTTCTAACTATGGCTACACCTTC. Supplemented by reference TRBV14 and TRBJ1-2, the full variable domain reads EAGVTQFPSHSVIEKGQTVTLRCDPISGHDNLYWYRRVMGKEIKFLLHFVKESKQDESGMPNNRFLAERTGGTYSTLKVQPAELEDSGVYFCASSHGQGVSNYGYTFGSGTRLTVV.

The sample holds a few counts of this clone. This chain uses TRBV2 with TRBJ2-5; TRBD2 agrees at 8 bases. With V trimmed by 7 bases and J by 1 base, 2 bases remained unmatched. The CDR3 has 13 residues. CDR1 is SNHLY, CDR2 FYNNEI, per germline. CDR3 coding DNA: TGTGCCAGCAATGGACTAGCCCAAGAGACCCAGTACTTC. It encodes CASNGLAQETQYF.

The chain recombines TRBV7-6 with TRBJ2-7; TRBD2 aligns across 10 bases. The CDR3 is 15 residues long. V shed 6 bases and J 2 bases; nucleotides not matched to a gene: 7. CDR1 and CDR2 (germline): SGHVS, FNYEAQ. CDR3 loop: CASSRTSGSTYEQYF. The CDR3 region has the DNA TGTGCCAGCAGTCGGACTAGCGGTTCCACCTACGAGCAGTACTTC.

This clone was seen just once. This chain uses TRBV19 with TRBJ1-5; D perhaps matches TRBD1 (5 bases). Trimming cost V 6 bases and J 8 bases, with 14 bases left between them. The germline CDR1 and CDR2 sequences are LNHDA and SQIVND (reference sequence). This CDR3 spans 13 amino acids. CDR3 sequence: CASRRQTSEPQHF. The CDR3 nucleotides read TGTGCCAGTAGAAGACAGACCTCTGAGCCCCAGCATTTT.

In nucleotides, the CDR3 is TGCGCCAGCAGCTGGACCTCAGGGGGCCGGAGGACTTATCAGCCCCAGCATTTT. As protein: CASSWTSGGRRTYQPQHF. The genes are TRBV5-1 and TRBJ1-5; 8 bases agree with TRBD1. The CDR3 sequence is 18 residues long. Germline assignment: CDR1 SGHRS and CDR2 YFSETQ. V trimming: 3 bases; J trimming: 5 bases; junction bases outside the gene matches: 16.

The rearrangement joins TRBV4-2 to TRBJ1-4; possible D gene TRBD1, 5 bases. The length of the CDR3 is 14 residues. The germline V gene has CDR1 LGHNA and CDR2 YNFKEQ. Deletions cut 3 bases from V and 12 bases from J, with 17 bases between. The CDR3: CASSHLGQGVELFF. The CDR3 DNA sequence: TGTGCCAGCAGCCACCTAGGACAAGGAGTGGAACTGTTTTTT.

V and J are TRBV25-1 and TRBJ2-7; 10 bases match TRBD1. Germline CDR1 reads MGHDK; CDR2 reads SYGVNS. Losses at the gene ends were 4 bases for V and 2 bases for J; bases not matched to a gene: 8. This CDR3 contains 16 residues. As DNA, the CDR3 is TGTGCCAGCAGTGGACCGGGACAGGGGAAACCCTACGAGCAGTACTTC. This gives the protein CASSGPGQGKPYEQYF.

V and J are TRBV15 and TRBJ1-5; TRBD1 matches 9 bases. Germline CDR1 LNHNV, CDR2 YYDKDF (reference sequence). Unmatched junction bases numbered 3, after V lost 1 base and J lost 5 bases. The CDR3 is 15 amino acids. DNA for the CDR3: TGTGCCACCAGCAGAGGCGGGACAGGGTATCAGCCCCAGCATTTT. This sequence encodes CATSRGGTGYQPQHF.

CDR3 nucleotides: TGTGCCAGCCTAGCGGGAGGGCCTTTTGAGACCCAGTACTTC. It translates to CASLAGGPFETQYF. The chain joins TRBV7-2 to TRBJ2-5; TRBD2 agrees at 12 bases. The CDR3 runs to 14 residues. Trimming cost V 8 bases and J 5 bases; bases outside gene matches: 6. Germline V gene sequence: CDR1 SGHTA, CDR2 FQGNSA.

A note on this clone: Other DNA sequences within the sample encode an identical CDR3. The chain employs TRBV5-1 and TRBJ1-1, with D maybe TRBD1 (6 bases). The CDR3 runs 14 residues. The germline gives CDR1 SGHRS, CDR2 YFSETQ. With 4 bases removed from V and 1 base from J, the gap between germline ends came to 11 bases. CDR3 protein: CASSPTTGNTEAFF. The CDR3 nucleotides read TGCGCCAGCAGCCCCACGACAGGGAACACTGAAGCTTTCTTT.

The chain joins TRBV4-1 to TRBJ2-7, with 10 bases identical to TRBD1. CDR1 is MGHRA, CDR2 YSYEKL, per germline. The V segment lost 1 base and the J segment 2 bases; nucleotides outside the gene matches: 2. There are 15 residues in the CDR3. CDR3 nucleotide sequence: TGCGCCAGCAGCCAAGGTGGACAGGGGGCCTACGAGCAGTACTTC. It translates to CASSQGGQGAYEQYF.

V gene TRBV5-1 combines with J gene TRBJ1-1; TRBD1 matches 8 bases. The CDR3 has 14 amino acids. J was trimmed by 6 bases and V by 3 bases; bases with no gene match: 7. Germline CDR1 is SGHRS and CDR2 is YFSETQ. The chain's CDR3 is CASSYYQGASEAFF. The CDR3 coding sequence is TGCGCCAGCAGCTACTATCAGGGGGCGTCTGAAGCTTTCTTT.

This sequence joins TRBV6-5 and TRBJ1-5; TRBD1 aligns across 8 bases. Trimming took 6 bases from V and 7 from J; bases not matched to a gene: 8. Germline V gene sequence: CDR1 MNHEY, CDR2 SVGAGI. This CDR3 is built from 14 residues. The CDR3 bases are TGTGCCAGCAGCTCTGGACAGGGCAGGCAGCCCCAGCATTTT. Its translation: CASSSGQGRQPQHF.

V and J are TRBV13 and TRBJ2-1; a weak D match, TRBD2 (7 bases). This CDR3 comprises 18 residues. The germline CDR1 and CDR2 sequences are PRHDT and FYEKMQ (reference sequence). Trimming left V 2 bases short and J 4 bases short, with 21 bases between. In nucleotides, the CDR3 is TGTGCCAGCAGCTTATTGGGAGGGGGGGGGTCGGGGTACAATGAGCAGTTCTTC. Its translation is CASSLLGGGGSGYNEQFF. The complete variable domain, with remaining parts taken from reference TRBV13 and TRBJ2-1, reads AAGVIQSPRHLIKEKRETATLKCYPIPRHDTVYWYQQGPGQDPQFLISFYEKMQSDKGSIPDRFSAQQFSDYHSELNMSSLELGDSALYFCASSLLGGGGSGYNEQFFGPGTRLTVL.